The entry that follows covers one T cell receptor beta chain sequence. Its matching antigen is unknown. V dropped 5 bases and J dropped 5; count of bases not matched to a gene: 6. The CDR3 length is 14 residues. Germline V gene sequence: CDR1 SEHNR, CDR2 FQNEAQ (reference sequence). The sample belongs to a study of regulatory T cells in long-lasting Graves disease. Study-level information: Antithyroid drugs had been given to newly diagnosed Graves' patients for under 3 months.

Study results and limitations: Newly diagnosed disease favored TRBV20-1 and TRBJ2-1 over persistent disease.

Time point: newly diagnosed GD, antithyroid drugs for less than 3 months. There was RNA extracted from PBMCs, and the TCR library was made from it. Roughly 9 milliliters of peripheral blood went into EDTA tubes. The TCR beta library used iRepertoire HTBI primers with Arm-PCR amplification of CDR3. One entry per CDR3 protein results from TCRdb running MiXCR on the multiplex PCR reads. The sample has over 500,000 distinct CDR3 sequences; under 20% are singletons. The sample was also linked to a second study, of T cells in Graves' hyperthyroidism and ophthalmopathy. From that paper: Hyperthyroidism had been newly diagnosed in patients aged 18 to 65, and its duration was under 2 months.

Here the sequenced sample was peripheral blood mononuclear cells (PBMCs), taken at new diagnosis, from a patient treated with antithyroid drugs. V is TRBV7-9 and J is TRBJ2-7; 10 bases agree with TRBD2. This clonotype was obtained from a woman in her twenties or thirties with Graves disease. The CDR3 loop is CASSPPSGSNEQYF. In DNA form, the CDR3 reads TGTGCCAGCAGCCCCCCTAGCGGGAGCAACGAGCAGTACTTC. Full variable domain (remainder filled in from reference TRBV7-9 and TRBJ2-7): DTGVSQNPRHKITKRGQNVTFRCDPISEHNRLYWYRQTLGQGPEFLTYFQNEAQLEKSRLLSDRFSAERPKGSFSTLEIQRTEQGDSAMYLCASSPPSGSNEQYFGPGTRLTVT.